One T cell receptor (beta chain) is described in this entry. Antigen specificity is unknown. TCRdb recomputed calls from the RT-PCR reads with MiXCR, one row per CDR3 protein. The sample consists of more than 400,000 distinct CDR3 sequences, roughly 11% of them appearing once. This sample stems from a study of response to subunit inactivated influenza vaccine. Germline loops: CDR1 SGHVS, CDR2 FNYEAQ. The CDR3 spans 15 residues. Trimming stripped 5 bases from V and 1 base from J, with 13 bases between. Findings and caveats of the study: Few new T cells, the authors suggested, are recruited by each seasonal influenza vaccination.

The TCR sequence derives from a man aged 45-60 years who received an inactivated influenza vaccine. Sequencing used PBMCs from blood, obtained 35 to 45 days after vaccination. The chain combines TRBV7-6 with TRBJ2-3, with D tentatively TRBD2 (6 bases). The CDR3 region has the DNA TGTGCCAGCAGCAAAGCTAGCGTCGGCACAGATACGCAGTATTTT. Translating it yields CASSKASVGTDTQYF.